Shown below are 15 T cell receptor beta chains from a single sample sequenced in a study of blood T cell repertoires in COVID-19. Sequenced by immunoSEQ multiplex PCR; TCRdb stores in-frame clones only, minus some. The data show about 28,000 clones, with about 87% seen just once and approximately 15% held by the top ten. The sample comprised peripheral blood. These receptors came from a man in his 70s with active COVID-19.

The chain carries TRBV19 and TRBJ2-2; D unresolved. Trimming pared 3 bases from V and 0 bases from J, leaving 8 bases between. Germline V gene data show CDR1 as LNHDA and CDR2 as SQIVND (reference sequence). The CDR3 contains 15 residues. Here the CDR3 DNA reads TGTGCCAGTAGTATGTGGCGGACGAACACCGGGGAGCTGTTTTTT. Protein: CASSMWRTNTGELFF.

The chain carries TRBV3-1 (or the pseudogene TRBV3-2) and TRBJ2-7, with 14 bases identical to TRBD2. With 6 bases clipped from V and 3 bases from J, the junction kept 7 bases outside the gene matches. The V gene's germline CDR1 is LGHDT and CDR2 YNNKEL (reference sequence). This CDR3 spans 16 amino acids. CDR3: CASRPTSGGDFYEQYF. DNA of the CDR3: TGTGCCAGCAGACCGACTAGCGGGGGGGACTTCTACGAGCAGTACTTC.

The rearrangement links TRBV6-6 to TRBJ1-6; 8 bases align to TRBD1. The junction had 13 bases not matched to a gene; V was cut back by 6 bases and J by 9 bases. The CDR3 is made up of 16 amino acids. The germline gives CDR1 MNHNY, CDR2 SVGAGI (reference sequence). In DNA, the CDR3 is TGTGCCAGCAGCCTCCACCGTGACAGGGGCGTTTCACCCCTCCACTTT. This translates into CASSLHRDRGVSPLHF.

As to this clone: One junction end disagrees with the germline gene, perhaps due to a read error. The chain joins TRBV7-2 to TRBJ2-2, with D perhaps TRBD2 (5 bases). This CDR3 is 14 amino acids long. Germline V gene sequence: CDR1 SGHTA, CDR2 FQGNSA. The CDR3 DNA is TGTGCCAGCAGCCTTTTTGGCGAACACCGGGGAGCTGTTTTT. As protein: CASSLFGEHRGAVF.

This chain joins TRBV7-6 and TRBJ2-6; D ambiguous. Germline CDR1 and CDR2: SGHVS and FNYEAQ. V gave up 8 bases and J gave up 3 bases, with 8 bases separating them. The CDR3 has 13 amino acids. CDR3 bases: TGTGCCAGCCGCTCGGGTGGGGCCAACGTCCTGACTTTC. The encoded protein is CASRSGGANVLTF.

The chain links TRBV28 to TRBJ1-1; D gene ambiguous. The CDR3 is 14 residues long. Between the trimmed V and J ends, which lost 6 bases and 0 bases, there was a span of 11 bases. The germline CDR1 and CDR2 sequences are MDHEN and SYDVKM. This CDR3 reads CASSQVPMNTEAFF. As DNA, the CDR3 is TGTGCCAGCAGCCAGGTACCAATGAACACTGAAGCTTTCTTT. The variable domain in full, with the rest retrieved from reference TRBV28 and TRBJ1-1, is DVKVTQSSRYLVKRTGEKVFLECVQDMDHENMFWYRQDPGLGLRLIYFSYDVKMKEKGDIPEGYSVSREKKERFSLILESASTNQTSMYLCASSQVPMNTEAFFGQGTRLTVV.

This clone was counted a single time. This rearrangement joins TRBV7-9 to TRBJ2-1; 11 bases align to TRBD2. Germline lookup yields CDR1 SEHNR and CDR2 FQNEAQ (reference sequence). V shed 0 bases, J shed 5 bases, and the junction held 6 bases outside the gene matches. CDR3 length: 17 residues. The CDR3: CASSLAASSGGNNEQFF. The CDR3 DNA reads TGTGCCAGCAGCTTAGCCGCTTCTAGCGGGGGGAACAATGAGCAGTTCTTC.

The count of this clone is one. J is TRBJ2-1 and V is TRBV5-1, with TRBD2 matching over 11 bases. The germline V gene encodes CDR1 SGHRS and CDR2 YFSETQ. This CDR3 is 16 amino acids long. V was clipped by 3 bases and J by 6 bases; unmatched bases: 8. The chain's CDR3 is CASSSPLAGVFNEQFF. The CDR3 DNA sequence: TGCGCCAGCAGCTCTCCACTAGCGGGGGTGTTCAATGAGCAGTTCTTC.

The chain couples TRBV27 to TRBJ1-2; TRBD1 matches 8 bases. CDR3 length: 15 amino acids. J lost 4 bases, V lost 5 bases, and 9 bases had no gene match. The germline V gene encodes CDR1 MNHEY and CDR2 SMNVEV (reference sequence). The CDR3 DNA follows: TGTGCCAGCAGTCCCACCCTGGACAGGGCCTATGGCTACACCTTC. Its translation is CASSPTLDRAYGYTF.

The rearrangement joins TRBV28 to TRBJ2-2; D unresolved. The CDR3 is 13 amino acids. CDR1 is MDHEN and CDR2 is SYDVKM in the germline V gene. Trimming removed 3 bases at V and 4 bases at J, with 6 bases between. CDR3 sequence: CASSFPVTGELFF. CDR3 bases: TGTGCCAGCAGTTTTCCCGTCACCGGGGAGCTGTTTTTT.

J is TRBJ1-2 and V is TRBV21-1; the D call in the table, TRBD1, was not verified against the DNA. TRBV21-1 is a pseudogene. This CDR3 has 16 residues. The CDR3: CASSKSKNSRYYGYTF. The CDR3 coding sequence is TGTGCCAGCAGCAAATCTAAAAACAGCAGGTACTATGGCTACACCTTC.

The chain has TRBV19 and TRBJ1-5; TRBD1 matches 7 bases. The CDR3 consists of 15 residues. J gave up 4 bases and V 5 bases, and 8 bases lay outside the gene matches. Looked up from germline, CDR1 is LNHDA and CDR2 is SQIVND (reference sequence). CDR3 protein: CASSSTGTVNQPQHF. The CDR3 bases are TGTGCCAGTAGTTCCACCGGGACAGTTAATCAGCCCCAGCATTTT.

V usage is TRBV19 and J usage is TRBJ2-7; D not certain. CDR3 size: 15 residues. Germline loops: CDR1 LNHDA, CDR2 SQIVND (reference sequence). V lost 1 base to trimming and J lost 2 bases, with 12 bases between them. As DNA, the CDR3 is TGTGCCAGTAGTATAGTTCTTCAACTCGCCTACGAGCAGTACTTC. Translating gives CASSIVLQLAYEQYF.

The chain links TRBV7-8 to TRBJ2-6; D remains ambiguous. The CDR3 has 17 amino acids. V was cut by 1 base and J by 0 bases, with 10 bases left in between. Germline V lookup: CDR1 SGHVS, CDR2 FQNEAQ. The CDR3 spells CASSLGQVSSGANVLTF. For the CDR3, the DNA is TGTGCCAGCAGCTTAGGTCAGGTTAGCTCTGGGGCCAACGTCCTGACTTTC.

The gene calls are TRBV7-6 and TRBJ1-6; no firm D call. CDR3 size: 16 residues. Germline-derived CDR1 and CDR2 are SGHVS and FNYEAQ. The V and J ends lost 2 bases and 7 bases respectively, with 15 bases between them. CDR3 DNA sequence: TGTGCCAGCAGCTTATCCGTCCCAGGTTACAATTCACCCCTCCACTTT. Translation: CASSLSVPGYNSPLHF.